This T cell receptor (beta chain) was sequenced in a study of human thymus T cells. Broader study findings: There appeared to be biased usage of V and J genes in thymic and blood repertoires.

Concerning this clone: Its antigen is not known.

The CDR3 is 14 amino acids. The germline V gene encodes CDR1 SGHVS and CDR2 FNYEAQ. Unmatched junction bases numbered 2, after V lost 3 bases and J lost 2 bases. Corrective surgery for congenital heart defects was being performed on the healthy Finnish infants who were the donors. All available leukocytes, rather than a set cell count, yielded the blood DNA. Using immunoSEQ multiplex PCR, the repertoire was profiled, and TCRdb retains in-frame clones only, with some absent. The sample includes 45,000 to 50,000 clones, just under 95% of them seen just once. This clonotype was sampled from a girl under two years old with a congenital heart defect but otherwise immunologically healthy. This chain uses TRBV7-6 with TRBJ2-3, with 7 positions matching TRBD2. Material for sequencing was blood. The CDR3 protein is CASSLLADTDTQYF. CDR3 sequence (DNA): TGTGCCAGCAGCTTGCTAGCGGACACAGATACGCAGTATTTT.